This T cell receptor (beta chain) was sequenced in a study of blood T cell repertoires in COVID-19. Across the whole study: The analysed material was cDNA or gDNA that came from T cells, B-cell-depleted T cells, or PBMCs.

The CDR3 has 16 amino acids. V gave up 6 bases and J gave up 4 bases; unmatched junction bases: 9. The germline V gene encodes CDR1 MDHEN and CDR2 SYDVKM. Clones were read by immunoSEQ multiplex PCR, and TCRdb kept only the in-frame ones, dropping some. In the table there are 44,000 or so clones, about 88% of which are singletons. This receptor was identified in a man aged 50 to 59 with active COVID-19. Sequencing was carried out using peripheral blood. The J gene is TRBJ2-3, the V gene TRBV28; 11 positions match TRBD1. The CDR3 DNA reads TGTGCCAGCAGGCCACTCCCGGGACAGGGGGCAGATACGCAGTATTTT. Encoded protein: CASRPLPGQGADTQYF.